One and the same sample provided the 8 T cell receptor beta chains below, sequenced in a study of technical replicates of blood from a few donors. TCRdb keeps only in-frame clones here, not all; method: immunoSEQ multiplex PCR. The table includes around 70,000 clones, roughly 96% detected once. Material: T cells isolated from PBMCs. Receptors were obtained from a human donor in good health.

The CDR3 coding sequence is TGTGCCAGCAGTACCGTGCAGGGGATCGGTCGAGGCTACACCTTC. Encoded protein: CASSTVQGIGRGYTF. V gene TRBV7-9 combines with J gene TRBJ1-2, with a tentative D call TRBD1 (6 bases). Germline V CDR1 and CDR2: SEHNR, FQNEAQ (reference sequence). V lost 6 bases to trimming and J lost 8 bases, with 22 bases between them. This CDR3 has 15 amino acids.

This rearrangement joins TRBV2 to TRBJ2-2, with 7 bases lining up with TRBD1. J was trimmed by 6 bases and V by 4 bases; bases with no gene match: 5. Germline assignment: CDR1 SNHLY and CDR2 FYNNEI. The CDR3 is 14 amino acids. CDR3 in amino acids: CASSGQGVPGELFF. The CDR3 coding sequence is TGTGCCAGCAGTGGGCAGGGGGTGCCCGGGGAGCTGTTTTTT.

The V and J genes are TRBV11-2 and TRBJ1-5; 9 bases are shared with TRBD1. Trimming at V came to 5 bases and at J to 4 bases, leaving 3 bases not matched to a gene. CDR1 is SGHAT and CDR2 is FQNNGV in the germline V gene. The CDR3 totals 14 residues. The CDR3 reads CASSVDRGNQPQHF. The CDR3 DNA reads as TGTGCCAGCAGCGTGGACAGGGGTAATCAGCCCCAGCATTTT.

This clone was found once. This chain joins TRBV6-5 and TRBJ1-1; no reliable D call. The germline V and J ends were trimmed by 5 bases and 4 bases, with 14 bases remaining between them. CDR1 MNHEY and CDR2 SVGAGI come from the germline V gene. The CDR3 is 14 amino acids. The CDR3 region has the DNA TGTGCCAGCAGTCCCCCTAACACGGGCACTGAAGCTTTCTTT. Protein sequence: CASSPPNTGTEAFF.

This clone was seen just once. The chain combines TRBV7-3 with TRBJ2-3, with a possible D match to TRBD2 (5 bases). V was clipped by 1 base and J by 1 base, with 9 bases between them. CDR1 is SGHTA and CDR2 is FQGTGA in the germline V gene. This CDR3 has 15 amino acids. CDR3 bases: TGTGCCAGCAGCTTAAACTCGAGGGGCACAGATACGCAGTATTTT. Its translation: CASSLNSRGTDTQYF.

This chain uses TRBV5-4 with TRBJ2-3; tentative D call: TRBD2 (5 bases). The CDR3 sequence is 13 residues long. The germline V gene encodes CDR1 SGHNT and CDR2 YYREEE (reference sequence). The V end was cut by 10 bases, the J end by 4 bases, with 16 bases between. The CDR3 loop reads CAGAQEGSDTQYF. In DNA, the CDR3 is TGTGCCGGCGCACAAGAGGGATCAGATACGCAGTATTTT.

J is TRBJ2-7 and V is TRBV5-6; 7 bases line up with TRBD1. Per germline, CDR1 SGHDT and CDR2 YYEEEE. CDR3 length: 15 residues. Trimming cost V 3 bases and J 3 bases; bases outside gene matches: 9. CDR3 amino acids: CASSCDRVLIYEQYF. The CDR3 DNA reads as TGTGCCAGCAGCTGCGACAGGGTGTTAATCTACGAGCAGTACTTC. The entire variable domain, with the rest obtained from reference TRBV5-6 and TRBJ2-7, is as follows: DAGVTQSPTHLIKTRGQQVTLRCSPKSGHDTVSWYQQALGQGPQFIFQYYEEEERQRGNFPDRFSGHQFPNYSSELNVNALLLGDSALYLCASSCDRVLIYEQYFGPGTRLTVT.

CDR3 residues: CASRDTSSTDTQYF. The CDR3 DNA is TGTGCCAGCAGGGACACCTCCAGCACAGATACGCAGTATTTT. The V gene is TRBV7-9, the J gene TRBJ2-3, with D perhaps matching TRBD1 (5 bases). Trimming stripped 6 bases from V and 0 bases from J, with 10 bases between. Germline loops: CDR1 SEHNR, CDR2 FQNEAQ (reference sequence). This CDR3 is built from 14 residues.